The sequence of this T cell receptor (beta chain) was determined in a study of cytomegalovirus exposure and HLA in healthy donors. On the study more broadly: Of a few hundred genotyped donors, roughly 81% grouped in the Caucasian-associated ancestry cluster.

The primer mix had 60 Vbeta and 13 Jbeta primers. TCRdb's table, derived via immunoSEQ multiplex PCR, lists solely in-frame clones and lacks some. The sample shows about 160,000 clones, 77% of them seen only once. Whole-study results and caveats: There were approximately 150 TCR beta chains listed as cytomegalovirus-associated. The authors later found most CMV-associated TCR beta chains appeared HLA-restricted.

Donors sampled were nominally healthy, though unrecorded immune exposures were likely. Remarks on this clone: Its matching antigen is unknown.

The CDR3 length is 15 residues. V lost 2 bases, J lost 5 bases, and 15 bases lay in between. CDR1 and CDR2 from the germline V gene are SGHTA and FQGNSA. The sample consisted of PBMCs. This sequence joins TRBV7-2 and TRBJ2-5; a possible D gene is TRBD2 (6 bases). This receptor was obtained from a woman aged 40 to 50 in good health and CMV-seropositive. The CDR3 DNA is TGTGCCAGCAGCTTATGGGGGGAGACCAGGGAGACCCAGTACTTC. It is translated as CASSLWGETRETQYF. Combining the CDR3 with reference TRBV7-2 and TRBJ2-5 gives the whole variable domain GAGVSQSPSNKVTEKGKDVELRCDPISGHTALYWYRQSLGQGLEFLIYFQGNSAPDKSGLPSDRFSAERTGGSVSTLTIQRTQQEDSAVYLCASSLWGETRETQYFGPGTRLLVL.